This T cell receptor (beta chain) was found in a study of T cell repertoires in ileal Crohn's disease. General study points: Mucosal expansions were suggested to be mainly CD8 T cells. Active smokers at surgery had more clonal expansions than non-smokers.

Germline V gene lookup returns CDR1 MRHNA and CDR2 SNTAGT. Trimming took 2 bases from V and 8 from J; bases not matched to a gene: 5. The CDR3 is made up of 14 amino acids. On this clone itself: Antigen specificity is unknown.

TCRdb keeps only in-frame clones here, not all; method: immunoSEQ multiplex PCR. In the table there are 15,000 or so clones, around 80% of which are singletons. Sequencing input: ileal tissue. The receptor was isolated from an adult with Crohn's disease. The V call is TRBV6-4, the J call TRBJ2-3; 9 nucleotides match TRBD2. The DNA of the CDR3 is TGTGCCAGCAGTGACATAGCGGGGGCGCGTACGCAGTATTTT. It encodes CASSDIAGARTQYF.